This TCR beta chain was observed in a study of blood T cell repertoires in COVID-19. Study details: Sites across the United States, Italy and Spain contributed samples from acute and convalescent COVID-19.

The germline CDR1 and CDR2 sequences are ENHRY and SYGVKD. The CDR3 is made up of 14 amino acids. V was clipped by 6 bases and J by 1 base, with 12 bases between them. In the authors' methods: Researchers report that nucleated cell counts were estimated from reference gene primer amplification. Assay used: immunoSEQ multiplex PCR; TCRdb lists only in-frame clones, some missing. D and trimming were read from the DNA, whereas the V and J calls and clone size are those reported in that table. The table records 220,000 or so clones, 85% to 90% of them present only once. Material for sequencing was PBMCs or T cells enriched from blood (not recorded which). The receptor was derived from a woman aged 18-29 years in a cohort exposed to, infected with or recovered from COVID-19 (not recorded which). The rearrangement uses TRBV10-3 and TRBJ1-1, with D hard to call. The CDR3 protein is CAIRPQEGNTEAFF. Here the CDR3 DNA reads TGTGCCATCAGACCTCAAGAGGGGAACACTGAAGCTTTCTTT.